Listed here are 21 T cell receptor beta chains from one sample, sequenced in a study of cytomegalovirus exposure and HLA in healthy donors. In the PCR, 60 Vbeta and 13 Jbeta primers were used. Here immunoSEQ multiplex PCR was the method, and the copy in TCRdb shows in-frame clones only, minus some. Of around 160,000 clones in the sample, around four fifths were seen once. The material sequenced was PBMCs. These TCRs come from a man in his fifties or sixties in good health and CMV-seropositive.

This chain connects TRBV9 to TRBJ2-5; TRBD1 agrees at 11 bases. After removal of 0 bases from V and 5 bases from J, the junction contained 3 bases not matched to a gene. This CDR3 comprises 15 residues. Germline V gene sequence: CDR1 SGDLS, CDR2 YYNGEE. CDR3 nucleotide sequence: TGTGCCAGCAGCGTAGGGGACAGGGGGGCTGAGACCCAGTACTTC. Protein product: CASSVGDRGAETQYF.

The V and J genes are TRBV19 and TRBJ1-5; 7 bases are a match to TRBD1. The germline V gene has CDR1 LNHDA and CDR2 SQIVND (reference sequence). CDR3 length equals 13 residues. The junction had 8 bases not matched to a gene; V was cut back by 6 bases and J by 9 bases. The CDR3 nucleotides are TGTGCCAGTAGCCGGGACAGCTCCGGGCCCCAGCATTTT. This encodes CASSRDSSGPQHF.

This clone showed up just once. This chain connects TRBV7-2 to TRBJ2-1; 11 nucleotides agree with TRBD2. Trimming at V came to 4 bases and at J to 9 bases, leaving 8 bases not matched to a gene. The V gene's germline CDR1 is SGHTA and CDR2 FQGNSA. The length of the CDR3 is 15 residues. The CDR3 sequence: CASSSQLAGDGEQFF. The CDR3 region has the DNA TGTGCCAGCAGCTCACAACTAGCGGGGGATGGTGAGCAGTTCTTC.

The chain joins TRBV2 to TRBJ1-4, with TRBD1 as a possible D gene (5 bases). The CDR3 spans 14 residues. Deletions cut 6 bases from V and 0 bases from J, with 8 bases between. The germline gives CDR1 SNHLY, CDR2 FYNNEI. CDR3 nucleotides: TGTGCCAGCAGCGGGACTGCAACTAATGAAAAACTGTTTTTT. Protein sequence: CASSGTATNEKLFF.

The J gene is TRBJ2-7, the V gene TRBV19, with 9 nucleotides matching TRBD1. Trimming at V came to 9 bases and at J to 0 bases, leaving 6 bases not matched to a gene. The CDR3 loop spans 14 amino acids. Germline V gene sequence: CDR1 LNHDA, CDR2 SQIVND (reference sequence). CDR3 loop: CASQPGQGSYEQYF. The CDR3 coding sequence is TGTGCCAGCCAGCCGGGACAGGGCTCCTACGAGCAGTACTTC.

The count of this clone is one. The chain employs TRBV28 and TRBJ1-5; D not certain. CDR3 size: 14 residues. Per the germline V gene, CDR1 is MDHEN and CDR2 is SYDVKM. V was pared by 5 bases and J by 6 bases, with 14 bases between. CDR3 nucleotides: TGTGCCAGCAGTCCACCAGGAGGGTTTCAGCCCCAGCATTTT. Its protein is CASSPPGGFQPQHF.

This chain joins TRBV19 and TRBJ1-5; D is possibly TRBD1 (6 bases). Trimming cost V 2 bases and J 6 bases, with 11 bases left between them. This CDR3 spans 14 amino acids. Germline V gene data show CDR1 as LNHDA and CDR2 as SQIVND (reference sequence). As DNA, the CDR3 is TGTGCCAGTAGTATAAACAGGGTTAGTCAGCCCCAGCATTTT. The encoded protein is CASSINRVSQPQHF.

The chain is built from TRBV27 and TRBJ2-7; 7 nucleotides agree with TRBD2. CDR1 and CDR2 (germline): MNHEY, SMNVEV (reference sequence). The CDR3 is 14 residues long. Trimming at V came to 2 bases and at J to 3 bases, leaving 4 bases not matched to a gene. CDR3 protein: CASSLRRGSYEQYF. For the CDR3, the DNA is TGTGCCAGCAGTTTACGGCGGGGGAGCTACGAGCAGTACTTC.

This chain connects TRBV6-1 to TRBJ1-2, with D tentatively TRBD1 (5 bases). The germline CDR1 and CDR2 sequences are MNHNS and SASEGT. The V end was cut by 3 bases, the J end by 9 bases, with 14 bases between. There are 13 residues in the CDR3. CDR3 loop: CASSETAQSSYTF. CDR3 bases: TGTGCCAGCAGTGAGACAGCCCAATCAAGCTACACCTTC.

The chain carries TRBV28 and TRBJ1-1; tentatively, D is TRBD1 (5 bases). From germline, CDR1 is MDHEN and CDR2 SYDVKM. The CDR3 extends over 15 amino acids. Between the trimmed V and J ends, which lost 6 bases and 4 bases, there was a span of 18 bases. The CDR3, as DNA: TGTGCCAGCAGCAGACAGCCACCTGTTGGCACTGAAGCTTTCTTT. Translated, it gives CASSRQPPVGTEAFF. Based on the CDR3 plus reference TRBV28 and TRBJ1-1, the full variable domain is DVKVTQSSRYLVKRTGEKVFLECVQDMDHENMFWYRQDPGLGLRLIYFSYDVKMKEKGDIPEGYSVSREKKERFSLILESASTNQTSMYLCASSRQPPVGTEAFFGQGTRLTVV.

This chain connects TRBV19 to TRBJ2-3, with D maybe TRBD1 (5 bases). Deletions cut 1 base from V and 3 bases from J, with 11 bases between. The CDR3 runs 15 residues. Germline CDR1 reads LNHDA; CDR2 reads SQIVND (reference sequence). The CDR3 region is CASSIGGAWTDTQYF. The CDR3 DNA is TGTGCCAGTAGTATAGGGGGCGCGTGGACAGATACGCAGTATTTT.

The V and J genes are TRBV4-1 and TRBJ2-3, with 10 bases that match TRBD2. The CDR3 totals 17 residues. Germline loops: CDR1 MGHRA, CDR2 YSYEKL. J lost 4 bases, V lost 2 bases, and 9 bases had no gene match. DNA for the CDR3: TGCGCCAGCAGCCAATTTAGCGGGAGGAGTAGGGCAGATACGCAGTATTTT. It translates to CASSQFSGRSRADTQYF.

The rearrangement links TRBV15 to TRBJ1-5; perhaps TRBD1 as D (5 bases). CDR3 length equals 13 residues. Germline V CDR1 and CDR2: LNHNV, YYDKDF (reference sequence). V dropped 9 bases and J dropped 5 bases, with 14 bases sitting between them. The CDR3: CATRGGGDQPQHF. The CDR3 DNA is TGTGCCACACGGGGGGGTGGGGATCAGCCCCAGCATTTT. The full variable domain, with the rest looked up from reference TRBV15 and TRBJ1-5, is DAMVIQNPRYQVTQFGKPVTLSCSQTLNHNVMYWYQQKSSQAPKLLFHYYDKDFNNEADTPDNFQSRRPNTSFCFLDIRSPGLGDTAMYLCATRGGGDQPQHFGDGTRLSIL.

The chain is built from TRBV28 and TRBJ1-2, with TRBD1 matching 10 bases. V was pared by 5 bases and J by 4 bases, with 4 bases of the junction left unmatched. The CDR3 totals 14 residues. Germline V gene lookup returns CDR1 MDHEN and CDR2 SYDVKM. The CDR3 DNA sequence: TGTGCCAGCAGTACGACAGGGGGCGGCTATGGCTACACCTTC. Protein: CASSTTGGGYGYTF.

The chain employs TRBV30 and TRBJ2-7; 11 nucleotides line up with TRBD2. Germline CDR1 reads GTSNPN; CDR2 reads SVGIG (reference sequence). The length of the CDR3 is 15 residues. The trim removed 4 bases at V and 9 bases at J, leaving 14 bases unmatched. The CDR3 DNA reads as TGTGCCTGGACAGTTAGCGGGGGGGGATCCGGAGGGCAGTACTTC. Amino acids: CAWTVSGGGSGGQYF.

This clone was observed a few times. The rearrangement uses TRBV5-6 and TRBJ2-2; 9 bases are shared with TRBD1. J gave up 6 bases and V 0 bases, and 3 bases lay outside the gene matches. CDR3 length equals 15 residues. Germline V lookup: CDR1 SGHDT, CDR2 YYEEEE. The CDR3, as DNA: TGTGCCAGCAGCTTGGGGGGGACAGGGTCCGGGGAGCTGTTTTTT. This codes for CASSLGGTGSGELFF.

The chain is built from TRBV7-9 and TRBJ1-1, with TRBD1 matching 7 bases. The CDR3 is 14 amino acids. The trim removed 5 bases at V and 1 base at J, leaving 4 bases unmatched. Per the germline V gene, CDR1 is SEHNR and CDR2 is FQNEAQ (reference sequence). This chain's CDR3 is CASSQGQKNTEAFF. As DNA, the CDR3 is TGTGCCAGCAGCCAGGGACAGAAGAACACTGAAGCTTTCTTT.

The V call is TRBV5-1, the J call TRBJ2-7, with TRBD1 matching 9 bases. CDR3 size: 13 residues. The germline CDR1 and CDR2 sequences are SGHRS and YFSETQ. Losses at the gene ends were 2 bases for V and 5 bases for J; bases not matched to a gene: 2. The CDR3 is CASSFGTGNEQYF. CDR3 nucleotides: TGCGCCAGCAGCTTCGGGACAGGGAACGAGCAGTACTTC.

The chain employs TRBV4-1 and TRBJ1-1; D is perhaps TRBD1 (6 bases). The V gene's germline CDR1 is MGHRA and CDR2 YSYEKL. This CDR3 region has 14 residues. Between the trimmed V and J ends, which lost 1 base and 6 bases, there was a span of 12 bases. The CDR3 loop is CASSQARTVPEAFF. The CDR3 nucleotides read TGCGCCAGCAGCCAAGCTAGGACAGTTCCTGAAGCTTTCTTT.

The rearrangement joins TRBV11-2 to TRBJ2-1, with 13 positions matching TRBD2. The CDR3 consists of 13 residues. Germline V gene lookup returns CDR1 SGHAT and CDR2 FQNNGV. J gave up 12 bases and V 5 bases, and 4 bases lay outside the gene matches. The CDR3 spells CASSIGTSGTQFF. The CDR3 nucleotides are TGTGCCAGCAGCATCGGGACTAGCGGGACGCAGTTCTTC.

This clone was observed a handful of times. The rearrangement uses TRBV6-1 and TRBJ1-1; 10 bases agree with TRBD1. The CDR3 runs to 14 residues. CDR1 and CDR2 from the germline V gene are MNHNS and SASEGT. V trimming: 5 bases; J trimming: 4 bases; junction bases outside the gene matches: 4. The CDR3 sequence is CASSRQGAGTEAFF. Written as DNA, the CDR3 is TGTGCCAGCAGTAGACAGGGGGCGGGCACTGAAGCTTTCTTT.